The 14 T cell receptor beta chains given below trace back to one sample, sequenced in a study of cytomegalovirus exposure and HLA in healthy donors. Vbeta (60) and Jbeta (13) primers were used in the PCR. The method was immunoSEQ multiplex PCR; TCRdb's version includes in-frame clones alone and lacks a portion of them. The repertoire holds more than 140,000 clones, with less than 65% as singletons. What was sequenced was PBMCs. Receptor source: a woman aged 25 to 45 in good health and CMV-seropositive.

This clone came up once. The chain combines TRBV27 with TRBJ2-1; 11 bases match TRBD2. Germline V gives CDR1 MNHEY, CDR2 SMNVEV (reference sequence). This CDR3 is built from 17 residues. V lost 2 bases, J lost 5 bases, and 8 bases stayed unmatched. CDR3 sequence: CASSLGELAGVNNEQFF. The CDR3 DNA reads as TGTGCCAGCAGTTTAGGGGAACTAGCGGGAGTTAACAATGAGCAGTTCTTC.

The gene calls are TRBV9 and TRBJ2-3; 10 nucleotides agree with TRBD2. Germline-derived CDR1 and CDR2 are SGDLS and YYNGEE. The CDR3 spans 17 residues. V was pared by 0 bases and J by 5 bases, with 9 bases of the junction left unmatched. The DNA of the CDR3 is TGTGCCAGCAGCGTAGGAAGCGGGGGGGGCGAAGGAGATACGCAGTATTTT. The encoded protein is CASSVGSGGGEGDTQYF.

This clone turned up a few times. The V call is TRBV28, the J call TRBJ1-3; no clear D. Trimming shortened V by 6 bases and J by 0 bases, and 12 bases separated the two germline ends. The germline gives CDR1 MDHEN, CDR2 SYDVKM. The CDR3 runs to 15 residues. CDR3 residues: CASRIGRGSGNTIYF. For the CDR3, the DNA is TGTGCCAGCAGGATCGGTCGAGGCTCTGGAAACACCATATATTTT. The complete variable domain, with remaining parts taken from reference TRBV28 and TRBJ1-3, reads DVKVTQSSRYLVKRTGEKVFLECVQDMDHENMFWYRQDPGLGLRLIYFSYDVKMKEKGDIPEGYSVSREKKERFSLILESASTNQTSMYLCASRIGRGSGNTIYFGEGSWLTVV.

The chain recombines TRBV7-6 with TRBJ2-3, with TRBD2 identical over 7 bases. The CDR3 spans 15 residues. Germline loops: CDR1 SGHVS, CDR2 FNYEAQ. V lost 3 bases, J lost 1 base, and 4 bases stayed unmatched. This CDR3 is CASSLTSLRTDTQYF. CDR3 nucleotide sequence: TGTGCCAGCAGCTTGACTAGCCTACGCACAGATACGCAGTATTTT.

The rearrangement links TRBV4-2 to TRBJ2-7, with 10 bases that match TRBD2. Germline V lookup: CDR1 LGHNA, CDR2 YNFKEQ. The CDR3 loop spans 16 amino acids. Trimming removed 4 bases from V and 5 bases from J; junction bases left unmatched: 11. The CDR3 here is CASSLRIAGGGDEQYF. CDR3 DNA: TGTGCCAGCAGCCTCCGGATAGCGGGAGGTGGCGACGAGCAGTACTTC.

The chain joins TRBV2 to TRBJ2-5, with a weak D call TRBD2 (5 bases). The end of the DNA is better explained by TRBJ2-7, so the J call may be wrong. The CDR3 consists of 13 residues. CDR1 SNHLY and CDR2 FYNNEI come from the germline V gene. In DNA, the CDR3 is TGTGCCAGCAGTGAAGCGCGAGGGCCCGAGCAGTACTTC. This sequence encodes CASSEARGPEQYF.

Points on this clone: Other DNA sequences in the sample encode the same CDR3. The rearrangement links TRBV5-4 to TRBJ1-1, with 8 positions matching TRBD1. V dropped 3 bases and J dropped 7; count of bases not matched to a gene: 5. The CDR3 has 13 amino acids. Germline CDR1 and CDR2: SGHNT and YYREEE (reference sequence). The CDR3 region is CASSSRQGYEAFF. CDR3 DNA sequence: TGTGCCAGCAGCTCTCGACAGGGGTATGAAGCTTTCTTT.

The chain combines TRBV5-1 with TRBJ2-3; 12 nucleotides match TRBD2. Losses at the gene ends were 4 bases for V and 2 bases for J; bases not matched to a gene: 8. Germline loops: CDR1 SGHRS, CDR2 YFSETQ. This CDR3 contains 17 residues. The CDR3, as DNA: TGCGCCAGCAGCAGTCCGACTAGCGGGGGATACACAGATACGCAGTATTTT. It codes for CASSSPTSGGYTDTQYF.

J is TRBJ2-7 and V is TRBV6-1, with TRBD2 matching 7 bases. The CDR3 consists of 13 residues. Germline-derived CDR1 and CDR2 are MNHNS and SASEGT. With V trimmed by 4 bases and J by 7 bases, 7 bases remained unmatched. This CDR3 is CASSGGGMGEQYF. The CDR3 nucleotides are TGTGCCAGCAGTGGGGGGGGTATGGGAGAGCAGTACTTC.

This chain links TRBV25-1 with TRBJ1-2, with D possibly matching TRBD1 (6 bases). Germline assignment: CDR1 MGHDK and CDR2 SYGVNS. The CDR3 contains 15 residues. Trimming took off 6 bases at V and 3 bases at J, with 17 bases between the two ends. For the CDR3, the DNA is TGTGCCAGCAGGCCAGACAGGCTACTACACTATGGCTACACCTTC. Amino acids: CASRPDRLLHYGYTF.

The V call is TRBV29-1, the J call TRBJ1-1, with 9 bases aligning to TRBD1. The CDR3 contains 13 residues. Germline V gene sequence: CDR1 SQVTM, CDR2 ANQGSEA. Germline trimming cut 7 bases from V and 4 bases from J; bases unmatched to any gene: 7. The CDR3 nucleotides are TGCAGCGCCTCAGACAGGGGGAGCACTGAAGCTTTCTTT. It translates to CSASDRGSTEAFF.

This CDR3 is CASGVSGSSGNTIYF. In DNA, the CDR3 is TGCGCCAGCGGAGTATCGGGGTCCTCTGGAAACACCATATATTTT. The V and J genes are TRBV5-1 and TRBJ1-3; D gene unclear. CDR3 length: 15 residues. CDR1 and CDR2 (germline): SGHRS, YFSETQ. Trimming removed 7 bases at V and 0 bases at J, with 14 bases between.

The rearrangement joins TRBV5-4 to TRBJ2-1, with a weak D call TRBD2 (6 bases). Germline V CDR1 and CDR2: SGHNT, YYREEE (reference sequence). The V end lost 2 bases, the J end lost 4 bases, and 13 bases lay between the germline ends. The CDR3 loop spans 15 amino acids. The CDR3 here is CASSFGGIAYNEQFF. Written as DNA, the CDR3 is TGTGCCAGCAGCTTTGGCGGGATTGCGTACAATGAGCAGTTCTTC.

The chain links TRBV25-1 to TRBJ1-3, with D tentatively TRBD1 (6 bases). Germline V gene sequence: CDR1 MGHDK, CDR2 SYGVNS. Trimming cost V 6 bases and J 6 bases, with 12 bases left between them. The CDR3 runs to 13 residues. The CDR3 coding sequence is TGTGCCAGCAGGGGGACACCAAAAAACACCATATATTTT. Translation gives CASRGTPKNTIYF.